Described below is a single T cell receptor (beta chain) sequence and its context. This specimen comes from a study of cytotoxic CD8 clonotypes in ibrutinib-treated CLL. About the research overall: An average of 255,043 productive templates and 94,082 productive rearrangements was obtained per sample.

The method was immunoSEQ multiplex PCR; TCRdb's version includes in-frame clones alone and lacks a portion of them. The top ten hold 5% to 6.5% of the sample, which has 300,000 to 400,000 clones, 67% seen once. Germline values: CDR1 SGHVS, CDR2 FNYEAQ. The CDR3 totals 13 residues. The V gene lost 1 base and the J gene lost 3 bases, with 6 bases spanning the gap. The V gene is TRBV7-6, the J gene TRBJ1-1; D is uncertain. The input for sequencing was PBMCs, taken after 36 months of ibrutinib treatment. The TCR comes from a human donor with chronic lymphocytic leukemia. The CDR3 region is CASSLVPDTEAFF. The CDR3 nucleotides read TGTGCCAGCAGCTTAGTACCCGACACTGAAGCTTTCTTT.